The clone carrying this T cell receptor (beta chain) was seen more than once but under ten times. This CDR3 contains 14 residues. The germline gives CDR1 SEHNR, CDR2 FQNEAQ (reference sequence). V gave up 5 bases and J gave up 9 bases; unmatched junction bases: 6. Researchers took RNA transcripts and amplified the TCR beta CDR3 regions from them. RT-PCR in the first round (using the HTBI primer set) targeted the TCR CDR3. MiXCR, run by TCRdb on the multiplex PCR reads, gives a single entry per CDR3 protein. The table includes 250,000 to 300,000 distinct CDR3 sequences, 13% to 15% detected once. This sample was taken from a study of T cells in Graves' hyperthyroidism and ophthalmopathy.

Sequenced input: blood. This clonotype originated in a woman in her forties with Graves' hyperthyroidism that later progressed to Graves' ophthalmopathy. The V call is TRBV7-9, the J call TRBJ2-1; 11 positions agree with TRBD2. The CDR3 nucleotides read TGTGCCAGCAGCCAAAAGACTAGCGGGATTGAGCAGTTCTTC. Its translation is CASSQKTSGIEQFF.